This TCR beta chain was retrieved from a study of blood T cell repertoires in COVID-19. About the research overall: Samples came from the United States, Italy and Spain, spanning acute and convalescent COVID-19. T cells, B-cell-depleted T cells, or PBMCs provided the cDNA or gDNA that served as material.

As originally analysed: Reference gene primer amplification yielded estimated nucleated cell counts. Profiled with immunoSEQ multiplex PCR; TCRdb holds only in-frame clones, not every one. D and trimming come from the DNA, and the V and J calls and clone size come from that table. The table lists 250,000 to 300,000 clones, 85% of them singletons. CDR3 length equals 15 residues. V was clipped by 6 bases and J by 0 bases; unmatched bases: 4. In germline, CDR1 is LNHDA, CDR2 SQIVND (reference sequence). Sequencing was performed on peripheral blood. This sequence was found in a middle-aged man with active or convalescent COVID-19. This sequence joins TRBV19 and TRBJ2-7; TRBD2 agrees at 11 bases. The CDR3 DNA sequence: TGTGCCAGTAGACCGGGACTAGCGGCCTCCTACGAGCAGTACTTC. This translates into CASRPGLAASYEQYF.